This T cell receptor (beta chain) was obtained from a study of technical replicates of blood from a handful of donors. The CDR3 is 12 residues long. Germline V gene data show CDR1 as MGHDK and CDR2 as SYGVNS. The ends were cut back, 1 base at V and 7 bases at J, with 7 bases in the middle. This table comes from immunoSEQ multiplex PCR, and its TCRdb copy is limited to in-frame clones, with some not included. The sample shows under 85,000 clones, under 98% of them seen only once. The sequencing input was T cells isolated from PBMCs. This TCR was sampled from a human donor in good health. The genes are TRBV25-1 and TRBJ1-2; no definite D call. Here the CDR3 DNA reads TGTGCCAGCAGTGAATCGGTGGTTGGCTACACCTTC. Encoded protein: CASSESVVGYTF.